This T cell receptor (beta chain) was identified in a study of blood T cell repertoires in COVID-19. Study context: Sites across the United States, Italy and Spain contributed samples from acute and convalescent COVID-19.

Trimming stripped 4 bases from V and 6 bases from J, with 15 bases between. The germline V gene encodes CDR1 SEHNR and CDR2 FQNEAQ (reference sequence). CDR3 length: 14 amino acids. Measured with immunoSEQ multiplex PCR; TCRdb has only the in-frame clones, and not every one. The table has approximately 160,000 clones, around four fifths seen once. Cohorts were assigned according to the clinical history that participants reported. Material for sequencing was PBMCs or T cells enriched from blood (not recorded which). V is TRBV7-9 and J is TRBJ2-5, with D tentatively TRBD2 (7 bases). The receptor's source is a woman in her fifties or sixties in a cohort exposed to, infected with or recovered from COVID-19 (not recorded which). The CDR3: CASSSSGDYKTQYF. In nucleotides, the CDR3 is TGTGCCAGCAGCTCCTCAGGGGACTACAAGACCCAGTACTTC.